One sample yielded the 28 T cell receptor beta chains listed below, sequenced in a study of cytomegalovirus exposure and HLA in healthy donors. A multiplex PCR was run with 60 Vbeta primers and 13 Jbeta primers. TCRdb's copy holds only in-frame clones and misses some; the assay was immunoSEQ multiplex PCR. The repertoire holds approximately 170,000 clones, with roughly 77% as singletons. Source material: PBMCs. The receptors originated from a young man in good health and CMV-seropositive.

This chain connects TRBV19 to TRBJ2-2; a possible D gene is TRBD1 (7 bases). This CDR3 has 13 amino acids. CDR1 is LNHDA and CDR2 is SQIVND in the germline V gene (reference sequence). The germline V and J ends were trimmed by 4 bases and 6 bases, with 9 bases remaining between them. DNA for the CDR3: TGTGCCAGTAGTACCAGGGGGGCCGGGGAGCTGTTTTTT. Residues: CASSTRGAGELFF.

This sequence joins TRBV19 and TRBJ2-3, with 7 nucleotides matching TRBD2. From germline, CDR1 is LNHDA and CDR2 SQIVND (reference sequence). This CDR3 contains 15 residues. V was clipped by 7 bases and J by 6 bases; unmatched bases: 13. As DNA, the CDR3 is TGTGCCAGTATGAGGGGACTATCCCTGGCGGATACGCAGTATTTT. Amino acid sequence: CASMRGLSLADTQYF.

The V and J genes are TRBV7-9 and TRBJ1-1; D is uncertain. CDR3 length: 14 residues. Between the trimmed V and J ends, which lost 1 base and 1 base, there was a span of 7 bases. Germline lookup yields CDR1 SEHNR and CDR2 FQNEAQ (reference sequence). The CDR3 coding sequence is TGTGCCAGCAGCTTAGTCGCAGGGAACACTGAAGCTTTCTTT. Translated: CASSLVAGNTEAFF.

With regard to this clone: The identical CDR3 is also encoded by other nucleotide sequences in the sample. The chain recombines TRBV9 with TRBJ1-1; D gene uncertain. Trimming left V 0 bases short and J 0 bases short, with 9 bases between. CDR3 length: 15 amino acids. Germline CDR1 SGDLS, CDR2 YYNGEE. The CDR3 here is CASSVEGGLNTEAFF. For the CDR3, the DNA is TGTGCCAGCAGCGTAGAAGGAGGACTGAACACTGAAGCTTTCTTT. Full variable domain (remainder filled in from reference TRBV9 and TRBJ1-1): DSGVTQTPKHLITATGQRVTLRCSPRSGDLSVYWYQQSLDQGLQFLIQYYNGEERAKGNILERFSAQQFPDLHSELNLSSLELGDSALYFCASSVEGGLNTEAFFGQGTRLTVV.

The chain has TRBV30 and TRBJ1-1; D is undetermined. The ends were cut back, 4 bases at V and 10 bases at J, with 16 bases in the middle. The CDR3 spans 12 residues. The germline gives CDR1 GTSNPN, CDR2 SVGIG (reference sequence). CDR3 in amino acids: CAWNLDQRGAFF. Here the CDR3 DNA reads TGTGCCTGGAATCTAGACCAGAGAGGAGCTTTCTTT.

The V call is TRBV30, the J call TRBJ1-4; D is undetermined. The CDR3 has 14 residues. The germline V and J ends were trimmed by 0 bases and 6 bases, with 11 bases remaining between them. Germline loops: CDR1 GTSNPN, CDR2 SVGIG (reference sequence). CDR3 sequence reads: CAWSVFNQDEKLFF. The CDR3, as DNA: TGTGCCTGGAGTGTATTCAACCAGGATGAAAAACTGTTTTTT.

The chain recombines TRBV5-1 with TRBJ2-3; possibly TRBD1 for D (6 bases). The germline V gene encodes CDR1 SGHRS and CDR2 YFSETQ. CDR3 size: 13 residues. V dropped 5 bases and J dropped 6 bases, with 13 bases sitting between them. CDR3 protein: CASRSGDGDTQYF. The CDR3 DNA sequence: TGCGCCAGCAGATCAGGGGATGGGGATACGCAGTATTTT.

The V gene is TRBV2, the J gene TRBJ1-1, with D unresolved. Germline CDR1 reads SNHLY; CDR2 reads FYNNEI. The length of the CDR3 is 11 residues. The V gene lost 6 bases and the J gene lost 6 bases, with 8 bases spanning the gap. DNA of the CDR3: TGTGCCAGCAGGGAGGAGTCTGAAGCTTTCTTT. This translates into CASREESEAFF.

This clone came up a few times. The chain recombines TRBV6-5 with TRBJ2-6; TRBD1 might be the D (6 bases). The CDR3 runs 16 residues. Germline-derived CDR1 and CDR2 are MNHEY and SVGAGI. V was cut by 4 bases and J by 0 bases, with 10 bases left in between. In DNA, the CDR3 is TGTGCCAGCAGTTCAGGACAGAACTCTGGGGCCAACGTCCTGACTTTC. Residues: CASSSGQNSGANVLTF.

This rearrangement joins TRBV7-3 to TRBJ1-1; D might be TRBD1 (5 bases). The germline gives CDR1 SGHTA, CDR2 FQGTGA. The CDR3 consists of 13 residues. V lost 0 bases and J lost 6, with 8 bases in between. CDR3: CASSLTEGSEAFF. The CDR3 nucleotides are TGTGCCAGCAGCTTAACGGAGGGGTCTGAAGCTTTCTTT.

The chain carries TRBV5-6 and TRBJ1-3; possible D gene TRBD1, 6 bases. Germline V gives CDR1 SGHDT, CDR2 YYEEEE. Trimming pared 3 bases from V and 5 bases from J, leaving 12 bases between. This CDR3 contains 14 residues. The CDR3 sequence is CASSSQGVRNTIYF. The CDR3 DNA reads TGTGCCAGCAGCTCACAGGGAGTCCGAAACACCATATATTTT.

The rearrangement links TRBV2 to TRBJ2-7, with D possibly being TRBD1 (5 bases). Germline CDR1 reads SNHLY; CDR2 reads FYNNEI. The CDR3 is 14 amino acids. Trimming shortened V by 8 bases and J by 0 bases, and 14 bases separated the two germline ends. The CDR3 is CASARQISSYEQYV. In DNA, the CDR3 is TGTGCCAGCGCGAGACAGATTAGCTCCTACGAGCAGTACGTC.

This clone appeared a few times. This chain connects TRBV18 to TRBJ1-1; a weak D match, TRBD1 (6 bases). CDR1 KGHSH and CDR2 LQKENI come from the germline V gene. This CDR3 spans 15 amino acids. V lost 0 bases, J lost 4 bases, and 12 bases lay in between. CDR3 DNA: TGTGCCAGCTCACCACCGAACAGGGAGAGCACTGAAGCTTTCTTT. Translating it yields CASSPPNRESTEAFF. Using reference TRBV18 and TRBJ1-1 for the parts outside the CDR3, the full variable domain is NAGVMQNPRHLVRRRGQEARLRCSPMKGHSHVYWYRQLPEEGLKFMVYLQKENIIDESGMPKERFSAEFPKEGPSILRIQQVVRGDSAAYFCASSPPNRESTEAFFGQGTRLTVV.

This clone was observed a handful of times. This chain links TRBV7-2 with TRBJ2-4, with a tentative D call TRBD2 (7 bases). CDR3 length: 18 residues. V lost 0 bases, J lost 6 bases, and 21 bases lay in between. Germline assignment: CDR1 SGHTA and CDR2 FQGNSA. For the CDR3, the DNA is TGTGCCAGCAGCTTAGCGGGACGCGGAGGGGGGGGAATAAACATTCAGTACTTC. This sequence encodes CASSLAGRGGGGINIQYF.

The chain carries TRBV5-4 and TRBJ2-3; 13 positions agree with TRBD2. Germline CDR1 and CDR2: SGHNT and YYREEE (reference sequence). CDR3 length equals 16 residues. Trimming at V came to 2 bases and at J to 4 bases, leaving 4 bases not matched to a gene. CDR3 sequence reads: CASSFRTSGRADTQYF. CDR3 nucleotide sequence: TGTGCCAGCAGCTTTCGGACTAGCGGGAGAGCAGATACGCAGTATTTT. The full variable domain, with the rest looked up from reference TRBV5-4 and TRBJ2-3, is ETGVTQSPTHLIKTRGQQVTLRCSSQSGHNTVSWYQQALGQGPQFIFQYYREEENGRGNFPPRFSGLQFPNYSSELNVNALELDDSALYLCASSFRTSGRADTQYFGPGTRLTVL.

The chain employs TRBV5-1 and TRBJ1-1; 7 bases fit TRBD1. CDR1 is SGHRS and CDR2 is YFSETQ in the germline V gene. With 0 bases clipped from V and 3 bases from J, the junction kept 5 bases outside the gene matches. The CDR3 is made up of 15 amino acids. This chain's CDR3 is CASSLAVQGDTEAFF. The CDR3 DNA follows: TGCGCCAGCAGCTTGGCCGTTCAGGGGGACACTGAAGCTTTCTTT.

J is TRBJ1-5 and V is TRBV27; no reliable D call. From germline, CDR1 is MNHEY and CDR2 SMNVEV (reference sequence). CDR3 length: 14 amino acids. Trimming pared 3 bases from V and 7 bases from J, leaving 13 bases between. The chain's CDR3 is CASSFKRSGQPQHF. The CDR3, as DNA: TGTGCCAGCAGTTTTAAGCGAAGTGGGCAGCCCCAGCATTTT.

This clone was seen more than once but under ten times. V and J are TRBV9 and TRBJ1-2; weak D call: TRBD1 (5 bases). In germline, CDR1 is SGDLS, CDR2 YYNGEE. The CDR3 sequence is 16 residues long. V gave up 0 bases and J gave up 4 bases, with 16 bases separating them. This CDR3 is CASSVGGGGAAYGYTF. The DNA for the CDR3 is TGTGCCAGCAGCGTAGGGGGGGGAGGGGCCGCCTATGGCTACACCTTC.

This clone has just a few counts. The chain uses TRBV30 and TRBJ1-1; D is perhaps TRBD1 (5 bases). This CDR3 is built from 13 residues. The ends were cut back, 8 bases at V and 4 bases at J, with 17 bases in the middle. Germline V CDR1 and CDR2: GTSNPN, SVGIG (reference sequence). The CDR3 DNA is TGTGCCGGGGGGGAGGGTAGAGGCACTGAAGCTTTCTTT. Translation gives CAGGEGRGTEAFF.

The chain joins TRBV6-6 to TRBJ1-1; the match to TRBD1 covers 7 bases. The V gene's germline CDR1 is MNHNY and CDR2 SVGAGI (reference sequence). Trimming cost V 2 bases and J 0 bases; bases outside gene matches: 6. The CDR3 loop spans 16 amino acids. Here the CDR3 DNA reads TGTGCCAGCAGTTACCCCGGGGACAGAATGAACACTGAAGCTTTCTTT. Translation: CASSYPGDRMNTEAFF.

This clone was seen a handful of times. The CDR3 protein is CASSIYGTEETQYF. The CDR3 DNA reads as TGTGCCAGCAGCATATACGGGACAGAAGAGACCCAGTACTTC. V is TRBV5-6 and J is TRBJ2-5, with TRBD1 matching over 7 bases. The CDR3 length is 14 residues. The V gene end was trimmed by 4 bases and the J gene end by 3 bases; junction bases not matched to a gene: 6. CDR1 and CDR2 from the germline V gene are SGHDT and YYEEEE.

The chain couples TRBV27 to TRBJ1-4, with unresolved D. With 2 bases removed from V and 6 bases from J, the gap between germline ends came to 10 bases. The CDR3 spans 14 residues. CDR1 and CDR2 (germline): MNHEY, SMNVEV (reference sequence). The CDR3: CASSLRRTDEKLFF. The CDR3 DNA is TGTGCCAGCAGTTTACGGAGGACCGATGAAAAACTGTTTTTT.

The sample holds a few counts of this clone. J is TRBJ1-6 and V is TRBV5-8, with D possibly being TRBD1 (6 bases). CDR1 SGHTS and CDR2 YDEGEE come from the germline V gene. V lost 0 bases, J lost 6 bases, and 13 bases lay in between. The CDR3 covers 16 residues. As DNA, the CDR3 is TGTGCCAGCAGCTTGGTCAGGGGCGCAGGTAATTCACCCCTCCACTTT. Protein product: CASSLVRGAGNSPLHF.

The V gene is TRBV9, the J gene TRBJ2-2; 8 bases match TRBD2. Germline loops: CDR1 SGDLS, CDR2 YYNGEE. The trim removed 2 bases at V and 6 bases at J, leaving 9 bases unmatched. The CDR3 covers 16 residues. CDR3 region: CASSVAGRAQAGELFF. The CDR3 coding sequence is TGTGCCAGCAGCGTTGCCGGGAGGGCCCAGGCCGGGGAGCTGTTTTTT. Looking up the rest from reference TRBV9 and TRBJ2-2 gives the full variable domain: DSGVTQTPKHLITATGQRVTLRCSPRSGDLSVYWYQQSLDQGLQFLIQYYNGEERAKGNILERFSAQQFPDLHSELNLSSLELGDSALYFCASSVAGRAQAGELFFGEGSRLTVL.

The rearrangement links TRBV7-9 to TRBJ1-2; 7 positions match TRBD1. This CDR3 is built from 17 residues. Per germline, CDR1 SEHNR and CDR2 FQNEAQ (reference sequence). Trimming cost V 2 bases and J 4 bases; bases outside gene matches: 13. Written as DNA, the CDR3 is TGTGCCAGCAGCTTAACAACGCGGGAAACAGGGGCCTATGGCTACACCTTC. It translates to CASSLTTRETGAYGYTF.

The chain joins TRBV2 to TRBJ2-7; a weak D match, TRBD1 (6 bases). The CDR3 contains 14 residues. The germline V and J ends were trimmed by 5 bases and 0 bases, with 11 bases remaining between them. The germline gives CDR1 SNHLY, CDR2 FYNNEI. Here the CDR3 reads CASSLDRSSYEQYV. Written as DNA, the CDR3 is TGTGCCAGCAGTCTGGACAGAAGCTCCTACGAGCAGTACGTC.

The V call is TRBV2, the J call TRBJ2-1, with 12 bases fitting TRBD2. The CDR3 length is 16 residues. Germline CDR1 reads SNHLY; CDR2 reads FYNNEI. The V segment lost 6 bases and the J segment 0 bases; nucleotides outside the gene matches: 3. The CDR3 DNA reads as TGTGCCAGCAGACCGACTAGCGGGGGCTCCTACAATGAGCAGTTCTTC. This gives the protein CASRPTSGGSYNEQFF.

This chain uses TRBV2 with TRBJ2-2, with 9 bases matching TRBD1. In germline, CDR1 is SNHLY, CDR2 FYNNEI. V lost 11 bases and J lost 5; bases outside the gene matches: 9. The CDR3 is 14 amino acids. In DNA form, the CDR3 reads TGTGCCGGAACAGGGGGCTCGTGGACCGGGGAGCTGTTTTTT. Translated, it gives CAGTGGSWTGELFF.